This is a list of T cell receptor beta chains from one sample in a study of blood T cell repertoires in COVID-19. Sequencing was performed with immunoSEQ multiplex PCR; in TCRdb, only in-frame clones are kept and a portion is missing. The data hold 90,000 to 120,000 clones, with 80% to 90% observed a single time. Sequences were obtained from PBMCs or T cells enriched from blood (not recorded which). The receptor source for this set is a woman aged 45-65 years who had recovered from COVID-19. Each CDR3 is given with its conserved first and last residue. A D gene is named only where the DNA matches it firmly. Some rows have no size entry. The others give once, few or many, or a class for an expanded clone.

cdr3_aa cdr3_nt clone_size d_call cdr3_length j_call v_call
CASSLTGTGGETQYF TGTGCCAGCAGCCTAACCGGGACAGGGGGAGAGACCCAGTACTTC - TRBD1 15 TRBJ2-5 TRBV5-8
CASSLVFLATGGGETQYF TGTGCCAGCAGCTTAGTTTTCTTGGCGACAGGGGGTGGGGAGACCCAGTACTTC - TRBD1 18 TRBJ2-5 TRBV7-9
CASNYMGQYETQYF TGTGCCAGCAACTACATGGGACAGTACGAGACCCAGTACTTC - TRBD1 14 TRBJ2-5 TRBV28
CASSTTGRGEKLFF TGTGCCAGTAGTACCACAGGGAGGGGTGAAAAACTGTTTTTT - - 14 TRBJ1-4 TRBV19
CASSSLAGPRYF TGTGCCAGCAGTTCTTTAGCGGGGCCCCGGTACTTC once TRBD2 12 TRBJ2-7 TRBV28
CASSLVQGGVGANVLTF TGCGCCAGCAGCTTGGTACAGGGTGGAGTGGGGGCCAACGTCCTGACTTTC - - 17 TRBJ2-6 TRBV5-1
CASSQDPRYAPLHF TGTGCCAGCAGCCAAGATCCCCGGTATGCACCCCTCCACTTT - - 14 TRBJ1-6 TRBV14
CASSESRGDYNEQFF TGCGCCAGCAGTGAGTCGCGGGGCGATTACAATGAGCAGTTCTTC - - 15 TRBJ2-1 TRBV10-1
CASTPTGYSNQPQHF TGTGCCAGCACCCCGACAGGGTATAGTAATCAGCCCCAGCATTTT - TRBD1 15 TRBJ1-5 TRBV27
CASSPIQGANEQYF TGTGCCAGCTCACCAATTCAGGGGGCCAACGAGCAGTACTTC - TRBD1 14 TRBJ2-7 TRBV18
CASSQGASGNNEQFF TGCGCCAGCAGTCAAGGGGCTAGCGGAAACAATGAGCAGTTCTTC once TRBD2 15 TRBJ2-1 TRBV23-1
CASRLSGGASETQYF TGTGCCAGCAGGCTGAGCGGGGGGGCTTCAGAGACCCAGTACTTC - TRBD2 15 TRBJ2-5 TRBV28
CASSVRGQGDGEQYF TGTGCCAGCAGCGTGAGGGGACAGGGGGATGGCGAGCAGTACTTC once TRBD1 15 TRBJ2-7 TRBV9
CASSPLGQDYNSPLHF TGTGCCAGCAGCCCCCTAGGACAGGACTATAATTCACCCCTCCACTTT few TRBD1 16 TRBJ1-6 TRBV7-8
CATSRGYYEQYF TGTGCCACCAGCAGAGGCTACTACGAGCAGTACTTC - - 12 TRBJ2-7 TRBV15
CASSPGSDYGYTF TGTGCCAGCAGCCCAGGATCTGACTATGGCTACACCTTC - - 13 TRBJ1-2 TRBV9
CASSLSIYTDTQYF TGTGCCAGCAGTTTATCAATCTACACAGATACGCAGTATTTT once - 14 TRBJ2-3 TRBV28
CASKFLGGGNEQFF TGTGCCAGCAAATTCTTGGGGGGTGGTAATGAGCAGTTCTTC - - 14 TRBJ2-1 TRBV27
CASSRDRKTYEQYF TGTGCCAGCAGTAGGGACAGGAAAACCTACGAGCAGTACTTC - TRBD1 14 TRBJ2-7 TRBV2
CASSPRGGVGEQYF TGTGCCAGCTCACCTAGGGGAGGGGTGGGCGAGCAGTACTTC once TRBD2 14 TRBJ2-7 TRBV18
CASSFDPTGHGSTDTQYF TGCGCCAGCAGCTTTGACCCAACCGGACACGGTAGCACAGATACGCAGTATTTT - - 18 TRBJ2-3 TRBV5-1
CASSSQRTVFTFGELFF TGCGCCAGCAGCTCCCAACGGACAGTTTTTACATTCGGGGAGCTGTTTTTT - - 17 TRBJ2-2 TRBV5-1
CASSQDLVRLAGGSYNEQFF TGTGCCAGCAGCCAAGATCTAGTTAGGCTAGCGGGGGGGTCCTACAATGAGCAGTTCTTC once TRBD2 20 TRBJ2-1 TRBV3-1/TRBV3-2
CAGAVGTNTYEQYF TGTGCCGGGGCCGTAGGGACTAACACCTACGAGCAGTACTTC - TRBD2 14 TRBJ2-7 TRBV6-5
CASSRQGSRGNTIYF TGTGCCAGCAGCAGACAGGGATCTCGTGGAAACACCATATATTTT once TRBD1 15 TRBJ1-3 TRBV6-5
CASSVESGTQYF TGTGCCAGCAGCGTAGAGAGCGGGACCCAGTACTTC - - 12 TRBJ2-5 TRBV9
CASSQDWVRGEQFF TGTGCCAGCAGCCAAGATTGGGTGCGGGGGGAGCAGTTCTTC - TRBD2 14 TRBJ2-1 TRBV14
CAWSYLSGRKGTGELFF TGTGCCTGGAGTTACCTTAGCGGGAGAAAGGGCACCGGGGAGCTGTTTTTT - TRBD2 17 TRBJ2-2 TRBV30
CASSPGDYPTYYEQYF TGTGCCAGCTCACCAGGGGACTACCCCACTTACTACGAGCAGTACTTC - TRBD2 16 TRBJ2-7 TRBV18
CASSEWGGLNTEAFF TGCGCCAGCAGTGAGTGGGGGGGGCTAAACACTGAAGCTTTCTTT - - 15 TRBJ1-1 TRBV10-2
CASSYSRYRGLWDSGNTIYF TGTGCCAGCAGTTACTCGAGGTACAGGGGTTTATGGGACTCTGGAAACACCATATATTTT - TRBD1 20 TRBJ1-3 TRBV6-2/TRBV6-3
CASSSDRDNEQFF TGTGCCAGCAGTTCGGACAGGGACAATGAGCAGTTCTTC - TRBD1 13 TRBJ2-1 TRBV27
CASSDSPGQGLKEQFF TGTGCCAGCAGTGACTCTCCGGGACAGGGCCTTAAGGAGCAGTTCTTC - TRBD1 16 TRBJ2-1 TRBV6-4
CASRGQGSWGDEKLFF TGTGCCAGTAGAGGACAGGGTAGTTGGGGAGATGAAAAACTGTTTTTT - TRBD1 16 TRBJ1-4 TRBV19
CAWGLQGFNGYTF TGTGCCTGGGGCCTACAGGGGTTCAATGGCTACACCTTC - TRBD1 13 TRBJ1-2 TRBV30
CASRGQGNEKLFF TGTGCCAGCAGAGGTCAGGGTAATGAAAAACTGTTTTTT few - 13 TRBJ1-4 TRBV7-9
CSASRPGTSGPGDTQYF TGCAGTGCTAGTAGACCCGGGACTAGCGGACCAGGGGATACGCAGTATTTT - TRBD2 17 TRBJ2-3 TRBV20-1
CASSQAGEAFF TGTGCCAGCAGCCAAGCAGGTGAAGCTTTCTTT - - 11 TRBJ1-1 TRBV3-1/TRBV3-2
CASSIGVSAGHNEQFF TGTGCCAGTAGTATAGGTGTTAGCGCGGGTCACAATGAGCAGTTCTTC - - 16 TRBJ2-1 TRBV19
CASSSHGTAQDEQYF TGTGCCAGCAGTTCGCACGGGACAGCCCAAGACGAGCAGTACTTC - TRBD1 15 TRBJ2-7 TRBV28
CASSVTSSYGYTF TGTGCCAGCAGCGTAACCAGTTCCTATGGCTACACCTTC once - 13 TRBJ1-2 TRBV9
CASSSPTRMENSPLHF TGTGCCAGCAGTTCCCCGACGAGGATGGAGAATTCACCCCTCCACTTT - - 16 TRBJ1-6 TRBV28
CASSEPGQGTDTQYF TGTGCCAGCAGTGAGCCGGGACAGGGGACAGATACGCAGTATTTT - TRBD1 15 TRBJ2-3 TRBV6-1
CAWSLWTGVYEQYF TGTGCCTGGAGTTTATGGACAGGGGTCTACGAGCAGTACTTC - TRBD1 14 TRBJ2-7 TRBV30
CASRKGGLNTEAFF TGTGCCAGCAGGAAAGGCGGTTTGAACACTGAAGCTTTCTTT - - 14 TRBJ1-1 TRBV25-1
CASSDTGIFMSNEKLFF TGTGCCAGTAGTGATACGGGGATTTTCATGTCTAATGAAAAACTGTTTTTT - - 17 TRBJ1-4 TRBV19
CASSLPGSANEKLFF TGCGCCAGCAGCTTGCCGGGTTCGGCTAATGAAAAACTGTTTTTT - - 15 TRBJ1-4 TRBV5-1
CATSDPGLAGAILGTDTQYF TGTGCCACCAGTGACCCGGGACTAGCGGGAGCAATCTTGGGCACAGATACGCAGTATTTT - TRBD2 20 TRBJ2-3 TRBV24-1
CASSGLPNYGYTF TGTGCCAGCAGTGGGCTTCCTAACTATGGCTACACCTTC - - 13 TRBJ1-2 TRBV28
CAGQASGGQETQYF TGTGCCGGCCAGGCAAGCGGGGGTCAAGAGACCCAGTACTTC - TRBD2 14 TRBJ2-5 TRBV18
CASSSDRVEKLFF TGTGCCAGCAGCTCAGACAGGGTTGAAAAACTGTTTTTT - TRBD1 13 TRBJ1-4 TRBV5-4
CASSLQTSGGADNSPLHF TGTGCCAGCAGTTTACAGACTTCGGGGGGCGCGGATAATTCACCCCTCCACTTT once - 18 TRBJ1-6 TRBV27
CASSLVGDRFYGYTF TGCGCCAGCAGCTTGGTGGGGGACAGGTTCTATGGCTACACCTTC few TRBD1 15 TRBJ1-2 TRBV5-1
CASRPSGRYYEQYF TGTGCCAGCAGGCCTAGCGGGAGATACTACGAGCAGTACTTC few TRBD2 14 TRBJ2-7 TRBV7-3